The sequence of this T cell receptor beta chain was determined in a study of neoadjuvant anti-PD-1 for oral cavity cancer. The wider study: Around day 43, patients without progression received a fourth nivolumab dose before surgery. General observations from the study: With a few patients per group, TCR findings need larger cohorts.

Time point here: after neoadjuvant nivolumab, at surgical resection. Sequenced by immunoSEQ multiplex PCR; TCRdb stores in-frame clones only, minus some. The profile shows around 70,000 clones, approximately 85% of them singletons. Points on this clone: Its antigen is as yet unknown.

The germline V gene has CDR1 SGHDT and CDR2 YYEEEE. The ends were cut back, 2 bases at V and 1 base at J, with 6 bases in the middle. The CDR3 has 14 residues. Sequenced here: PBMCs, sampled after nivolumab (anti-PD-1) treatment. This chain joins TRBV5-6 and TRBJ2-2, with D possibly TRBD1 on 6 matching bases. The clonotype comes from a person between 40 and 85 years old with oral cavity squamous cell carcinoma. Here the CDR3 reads CASSLQGNTGELFF. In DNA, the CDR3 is TGTGCCAGCAGCTTACAGGGGAACACCGGGGAGCTGTTTTTT.